Sequencing of this T cell receptor beta chain was carried out in a study of cytomegalovirus exposure and HLA in healthy donors. On the study more broadly: There were 70 million to 95 million unique TCRs (from HLA-typed donors) in an early data release.

With regard to this clone: Antigen: not known.

Study observations and caveats: When analyzed later, a missense DCLRE1C variant was found to be linked to TCR beta V- and J-gene trimming. HLA restriction was apparent for most CMV-associated TCR beta chains in a later analysis. Judged likely to be a sequencing artifact was a cluster of highly shared sequence variants.

The PCR had 60 Vbeta and 13 Jbeta primers. TCRdb's table, derived via immunoSEQ multiplex PCR, lists solely in-frame clones and lacks some. The table lists 150,000 to 200,000 clones, around 90% of them singletons, with around 1.5% in the top ten. CDR3 length: 16 amino acids. Trimming removed 9 bases at V and 2 bases at J, with 18 bases between. Germline V gene data show CDR1 as SGHRS and CDR2 as YFSETQ. This clonotype was sampled from a woman under 30 in good health and CMV-seronegative. Sequenced input: PBMCs. This chain links TRBV5-1 with TRBJ1-6; D gene unclear. For the CDR3, the DNA is TGCGCCACCAAGAGCGGAGGGCCGCCCTATAATTCACCCCTCCACTTT. Protein product: CATKSGGPPYNSPLHF.